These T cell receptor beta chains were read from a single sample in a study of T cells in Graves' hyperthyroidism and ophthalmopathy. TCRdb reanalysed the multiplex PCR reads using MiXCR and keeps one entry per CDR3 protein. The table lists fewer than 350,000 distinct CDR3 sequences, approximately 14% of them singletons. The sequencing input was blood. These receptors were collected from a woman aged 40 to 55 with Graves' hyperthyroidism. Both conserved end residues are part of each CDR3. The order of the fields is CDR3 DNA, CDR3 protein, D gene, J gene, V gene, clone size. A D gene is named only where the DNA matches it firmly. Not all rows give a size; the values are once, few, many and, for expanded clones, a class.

DNA: TGTGCCAGCAGTTTTAGCTCCGGGACTAGCGGGAGGGGTGGGCAGTTCTTC; CDR3: CASSFSSGTSGRGGQFF; D: TRBD2; J: TRBJ2-1; V: TRBV12-3/TRBV12-4; size: many
DNA: TGTGCCAGCAGGTGGGGGGACACAGATACGCAGTATTTT; CDR3: CASRWGDTDTQYF; D: .; J: TRBJ2-3; V: TRBV7-9; size: .
DNA: TGTGCCAGCAGCCTTTCCTTAGCAGCGAAGATACAGAGGGCAGATACGCAGTATTTT; CDR3: CASSLSLAAKIQRADTQYF; D: .; J: TRBJ2-3; V: TRBV6-1; size: .
DNA: TGTGCCAGCAGCACCCATCCAGCGAGCTCCTACAATGAGCAGTTCTTC; CDR3: CASSTHPASSYNEQFF; D: .; J: TRBJ2-1; V: TRBV13; size: many
DNA: TGTGCCAGCAGCCAACGACAGGCCGCTGAAGCTTTCTTT; CDR3: CASSQRQAAEAFF; D: .; J: TRBJ1-1; V: TRBV6-1; size: many
DNA: TGTGCCAGCAGTGGCCGGGACGTCAGACTCTACGAGCAGTACTTC; CDR3: CASSGRDVRLYEQYF; D: .; J: TRBJ2-7; V: TRBV6-4; size: .
DNA: TGCAGTGCTCTAAACCCCCGACTAGCGGGAGGGCCTCGGACCGGGGAGCTGTTTTTT; CDR3: CSALNPRLAGGPRTGELFF; D: TRBD2; J: TRBJ2-2; V: TRBV20-1; size: few
DNA: TGTGCCAGTAGTATGTGGACTAGCGGATACAATGAGCAGTTCTTC; CDR3: CASSMWTSGYNEQFF; D: TRBD2; J: TRBJ2-1; V: TRBV7-2; size: few
DNA: TGTGCTAGCAGCCCCGGGACAAGAACTCAAGAGACCCAGTACTTC; CDR3: CASSPGTRTQETQYF; D: .; J: TRBJ2-5; V: TRBV7-7; size: many
DNA: TGCAGTGCTAGAGATTTAACAGAGCAGTACTTC; CDR3: CSARDLTEQYF; D: .; J: TRBJ2-7; V: TRBV20-1; size: few
DNA: TGCGCCAGCAGCTTGACGGCAGGGGTCGATACGCAGTATTTT; CDR3: CASSLTAGVDTQYF; D: .; J: TRBJ2-3; V: TRBV5-1; size: many
DNA: TGTGCCAGCAGTTATCCGGGACTAGGGGCCGAGCAGTACTTC; CDR3: CASSYPGLGAEQYF; D: TRBD2; J: TRBJ2-7; V: TRBV28; size: many
DNA: TGTGCCAGCAGTTTACAGGTTCACGAGCAGTACTTC; CDR3: CASSLQVHEQYF; D: .; J: TRBJ2-7; V: TRBV12-3/TRBV12-4; size: few
DNA: TGTGCCAGCAGTTTTACATGGACTAGCGACCTCTCGCCCTACGAGCAGTACTTC; CDR3: CASSFTWTSDLSPYEQYF; D: TRBD2; J: TRBJ2-7; V: TRBV28; size: many
DNA: TGCGCCAGCAGCTTGGGGACTAGCGGGAGCCAAGAGACCCAGTACTTC; CDR3: CASSLGTSGSQETQYF; D: TRBD2; J: TRBJ2-5; V: TRBV5-1; size: .
DNA: TGCAGCGCACTGGACAGGTCGAACTATGGCTACACCTTC; CDR3: CSALDRSNYGYTF; D: TRBD1; J: TRBJ1-2; V: TRBV29-1; size: many
DNA: TGTGCCAGCTGGACAGGGGGCAATCAGCCCCAGCATTTT; CDR3: CASWTGGNQPQHF; D: TRBD1; J: TRBJ1-5; V: TRBV10-3; size: many
DNA: TGTGCCAGCAACCCACCCAGAGGACAGGGTCCCTACGAGCAGTACTTC; CDR3: CASNPPRGQGPYEQYF; D: TRBD1; J: TRBJ2-7; V: TRBV2; size: many
DNA: TGTGCCAGCAGTTACTTCGGGGAAGAGACCCAGTACTTC; CDR3: CASSYFGEETQYF; D: .; J: TRBJ2-5; V: TRBV6-5; size: few
DNA: TGCGCCAGCAGCTTGGCCGTTCGGGCACAGGACACTGAAGCTTTCTTT; CDR3: CASSLAVRAQDTEAFF; D: .; J: TRBJ1-1; V: TRBV5-1; size: many
DNA: TGTGCCATACCGGGACAGGGCTTCGATCAGCCCCAGCATTTT; CDR3: CAIPGQGFDQPQHF; D: TRBD1; J: TRBJ1-5; V: TRBV19; size: .
DNA: TGTGCCAGCAGCTTTGAATCGAACATTGAAGCTTTCTTT; CDR3: CASSFESNIEAFF; D: .; J: TRBJ1-1; V: TRBV5-4; size: .
DNA: TGTGCCAGCAGTTTGGGCCAAACTAGCGGGGAGACCCAGTACTTC; CDR3: CASSLGQTSGETQYF; D: TRBD2; J: TRBJ2-5; V: TRBV12-3/TRBV12-4; size: many
DNA: TGTGCCACCAGCAGTCCCACTGTAGCTGATGGCTACACCTTC; CDR3: CATSSPTVADGYTF; D: .; J: TRBJ1-2; V: TRBV15; size: many
DNA: TGTGCCAGCAGCTTAGCGGCTAGCGGGGGAGATGAGCAGTTCTTC; CDR3: CASSLAASGGDEQFF; D: TRBD2; J: TRBJ2-1; V: TRBV7-9; size: many
DNA: TGTGCCAGCAGCCCCCGGGAGCCAACCTACAATGAGCAGTTCTTC; CDR3: CASSPREPTYNEQFF; D: .; J: TRBJ2-1; V: TRBV7-2; size: many
DNA: TGTGCCAGCAGCTCACACGCAACTAATGAAAAACTGTTTTTT; CDR3: CASSSHATNEKLFF; D: .; J: TRBJ1-4; V: TRBV7-9; size: many
DNA: TGTGCCAGTAGTATTATGGGGGGCGATGAGCAGTTCTTC; CDR3: CASSIMGGDEQFF; D: .; J: TRBJ2-1; V: TRBV19; size: few
DNA: TGTGCCAGCAGCGTAGGGACAGGGGCCTACAATGAGCAGTTCTTC; CDR3: CASSVGTGAYNEQFF; D: TRBD1; J: TRBJ2-1; V: TRBV9; size: .
DNA: TGTGCCAGCTCCCCTCGGAGGCGCTCCTACGAGCAGTACTTC; CDR3: CASSPRRRSYEQYF; D: .; J: TRBJ2-7; V: TRBV19; size: .
DNA: TGTGCCAGCAGTGCCACTAGTTCAGGTGCAGATACGCAGTATTTT; CDR3: CASSATSSGADTQYF; D: .; J: TRBJ2-3; V: TRBV25-1; size: many
DNA: TGTGCCAGCAGCCGCACGGGGGACACCATATATTTT; CDR3: CASSRTGDTIYF; D: .; J: TRBJ1-3; V: TRBV27; size: few
DNA: TGTGCCAGCAGCCTCGGCGGAGGGGTCTGGGATACGCAGTATTTT; CDR3: CASSLGGGVWDTQYF; D: .; J: TRBJ2-3; V: TRBV6-1; size: few
DNA: TGTGCCACCAGTTTACAAGGCTCCCCAGATACGCAGTATTTT; CDR3: CATSLQGSPDTQYF; D: .; J: TRBJ2-3; V: TRBV12-3/TRBV12-4; size: .
DNA: TGTGCCAGCAGTGAGGCGAGCTCCACAGATACGCAGTATTTT; CDR3: CASSEASSTDTQYF; D: .; J: TRBJ2-3; V: TRBV2; size: many
DNA: TGTGCCAGCAGATTAGCGGGAGCAGGAATTTCAGATACGCAGTATTTT; CDR3: CASRLAGAGISDTQYF; D: TRBD2; J: TRBJ2-3; V: TRBV12-3/TRBV12-4; size: many
DNA: TGCGCCAGCAGCCAAGATTTAAGTCAGCCCCAGCATTTT; CDR3: CASSQDLSQPQHF; D: .; J: TRBJ1-5; V: TRBV4-1; size: .
DNA: TGTGCCAGCAGCCAAGGTCCCCAGCCCCAGCATTTT; CDR3: CASSQGPQPQHF; D: .; J: TRBJ1-5; V: TRBV3-1; size: many
DNA: TGTGCCAGCAGTTTAGTGGGGCACGGGGAGCTGTTTTTT; CDR3: CASSLVGHGELFF; D: .; J: TRBJ2-2; V: TRBV28; size: many
DNA: TGCAGTGCCAAACCGAACGGGGATACGCAGTATTTT; CDR3: CSAKPNGDTQYF; D: .; J: TRBJ2-3; V: TRBV20-1; size: many
DNA: TGTGCCAGTAGTCGTTACCGCGGGACAAACTCCTACAATGAGCAGTTCTTC; CDR3: CASSRYRGTNSYNEQFF; D: .; J: TRBJ2-1; V: TRBV19; size: few
DNA: TGCAGTGCTAACCGACAGAAGAACACTGAAGCTTTCTTT; CDR3: CSANRQKNTEAFF; D: .; J: TRBJ1-1; V: TRBV20-1; size: many
DNA: TGCAGTGCTACAGCTAGCACAGGGGGACGGAATGAGCAGTTCTTC; CDR3: CSATASTGGRNEQFF; D: TRBD1; J: TRBJ2-1; V: TRBV20-1; size: many
DNA: TGTGCCAGCAGTTCTAGCGGGAGGGCCGCTGAGCAGTTCTTC; CDR3: CASSSSGRAAEQFF; D: TRBD2; J: TRBJ2-1; V: TRBV12-3/TRBV12-4; size: many
DNA: TGTGCCAGCAGTCCTATTCTAGCGGGAGTTTCGTATGAGCAGTTCTTC; CDR3: CASSPILAGVSYEQFF; D: TRBD2; J: TRBJ2-1; V: TRBV12-3/TRBV12-4; size: many
DNA: TGTGCCACTTTGAAAGGGCAGGCCCAAGAAAAACTGTTTTTT; CDR3: CATLKGQAQEKLFF; D: .; J: TRBJ1-4; V: TRBV24-1; size: many
DNA: TGTGCCAGCAGGAAGATTAAGGGGGAAGCTTTCTTT; CDR3: CASRKIKGEAFF; D: .; J: TRBJ1-1; V: TRBV13; size: many
DNA: TGTGCCAGCAGGCGAGACGAGCCAGAGACTGAAGCTTTCTTT; CDR3: CASRRDEPETEAFF; D: .; J: TRBJ1-1; V: TRBV28; size: many
DNA: TGCAGCGGAGCCGCCCGGGAACCGGGTGGTGAAAAACTGTTTTTT; CDR3: CSGAAREPGGEKLFF; D: .; J: TRBJ1-4; V: TRBV29-1; size: few
DNA: TGTGCCAGCAGTGACCGGTTACTGAACACTGAAGCTTTCTTT; CDR3: CASSDRLLNTEAFF; D: .; J: TRBJ1-1; V: TRBV6-4; size: .
DNA: TGTGCCTGGAGCCAAAAGAGGACAGGCTATGGCTACACCTTC; CDR3: CAWSQKRTGYGYTF; D: TRBD1; J: TRBJ1-2; V: TRBV30; size: .
DNA: TGTGCCAGCAGTGGGGGAGACTCCTGGTATACGCAGTATTTT; CDR3: CASSGGDSWYTQYF; D: .; J: TRBJ2-3; V: TRBV12-3/TRBV12-4; size: .
DNA: TGCAGTGCCAAAACCCGGGACACTGCTAGCACAGATACGCAGTATTTT; CDR3: CSAKTRDTASTDTQYF; D: .; J: TRBJ2-3; V: TRBV20-1; size: many
DNA: TGTGCCAGTAGTATAGAGGCGAGGGGGCGAGTCGGGAGGCCCACCTACAATGAGCAGTTCTTC; CDR3: CASSIEARGRVGRPTYNEQFF; D: .; J: TRBJ2-1; V: TRBV19; size: .
DNA: TGTGCCAGCTCGATCGGGACAGAGAATCAGCCCCAGCATTTT; CDR3: CASSIGTENQPQHF; D: TRBD1; J: TRBJ1-5; V: TRBV2; size: many
DNA: TGTGCCAGCTCACCAGCCTACAGGGCGGGTCAAGAGACCCAGTACTTC; CDR3: CASSPAYRAGQETQYF; D: .; J: TRBJ2-5; V: TRBV18; size: .
DNA: TGTGCCAGCAGTTACTCGAACAGACAGATTAGCAATCAGCCCCAGCATTTT; CDR3: CASSYSNRQISNQPQHF; D: .; J: TRBJ1-5; V: TRBV6-5; size: many
DNA: TGTGCCAGCAGTTTATCCCGGGACTATTTGGAGCAGTACTTC; CDR3: CASSLSRDYLEQYF; D: TRBD2; J: TRBJ2-7; V: TRBV27; size: many